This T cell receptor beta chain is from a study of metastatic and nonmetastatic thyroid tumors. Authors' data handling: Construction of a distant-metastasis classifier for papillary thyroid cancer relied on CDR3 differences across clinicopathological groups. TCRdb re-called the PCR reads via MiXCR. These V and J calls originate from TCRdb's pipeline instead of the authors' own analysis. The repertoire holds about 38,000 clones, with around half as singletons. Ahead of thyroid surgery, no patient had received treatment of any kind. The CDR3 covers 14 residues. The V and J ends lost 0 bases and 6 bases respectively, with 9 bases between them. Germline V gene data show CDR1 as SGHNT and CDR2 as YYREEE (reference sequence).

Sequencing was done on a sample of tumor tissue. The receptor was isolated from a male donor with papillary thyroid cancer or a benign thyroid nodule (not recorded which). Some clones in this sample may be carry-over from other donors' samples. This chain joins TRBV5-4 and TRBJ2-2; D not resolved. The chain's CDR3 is CASSLGVLPGELFF. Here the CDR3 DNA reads TGTGCCAGCAGCTTGGGGGTCTTACCCGGGGAGCTGTTTTTT.